The 20 T cell receptor beta chains given below trace back to one sample, sequenced in a study of CD8+ T cells in alopecia areata. Following RNA extraction, reverse transcription yielded cDNA that acted as the sequencing template. Produced via immunoSEQ multiplex PCR; TCRdb's table is partial and in-frame only. In the table there are hundreds of thousands of clones, roughly two fifths of which are singletons. Treatment here: oral pan-JAK inhibitor, 5-10 mg twice daily. The specimen comprised CD4+ T cells sorted from blood, sampled between weeks 30 and 35, from a patient treated with tofacitinib. The receptors stem from a human donor with alopecia areata.

This chain joins TRBV29-1 and TRBJ1-1; D not resolved. Germline V lookup: CDR1 SQVTM, CDR2 ANQGSEA. The CDR3 covers 10 residues. V lost 6 bases and J lost 8, with 10 bases in between. The CDR3 nucleotides are TGCAGCGTCAGAGACATGGAAGCTTTCTTT. Protein: CSVRDMEAFF. The complete variable domain, with remaining parts taken from reference TRBV29-1 and TRBJ1-1, reads SAVISQKPSRDICQRGTSLTIQCQVDSQVTMMFWYRQQPGQSLTLIATANQGSEATYESGFVIDKFPISRPNLTFSTLTVSNMSPEDSSIYLCSVRDMEAFFGQGTRLTVV.

The chain is built from TRBV7-3 and TRBJ2-7; D is tentatively TRBD1 or TRBD2 (5 bases each). V was trimmed by 2 bases and J by 3 bases, leaving 8 bases between them. CDR1 and CDR2 (germline): SGHTA, FQGTGA. The CDR3 extends over 13 amino acids. The CDR3 coding sequence is TGTGCCAGCAGCTTAGGGGCGGGCTACGAGCAGTACTTC. Encoded protein: CASSLGAGYEQYF. Based on the CDR3 plus reference TRBV7-3 and TRBJ2-7, the full variable domain is GAGVSQTPSNKVTEKGKYVELRCDPISGHTALYWYRQSLGQGPEFLIYFQGTGAADDSGLPNDRFFAVRPEGSVSTLKIQRTERGDSAVYLCASSLGAGYEQYFGPGTRLTVT.

This clone appeared a few times. The V call is TRBV19, the J call TRBJ2-1; D may correspond to TRBD1 or TRBD2 (5 bases each). Trimming took off 3 bases at V and 10 bases at J, with 13 bases between the two ends. This CDR3 has 13 amino acids. CDR1 is LNHDA, CDR2 SQIVND, per germline (reference sequence). The CDR3 loop is CASSIVRGTEQFF. The CDR3 nucleotides read TGTGCCAGTAGTATCGTACGAGGGACGGAGCAGTTCTTC.

The genes are TRBV27 and TRBJ2-1; D tentatively reads TRBD1 or TRBD2 (6 bases each). The germline V and J ends were trimmed by 8 bases and 4 bases, with 15 bases remaining between them. Germline CDR1 and CDR2: MNHEY and SMNVEV (reference sequence). The CDR3 loop spans 14 amino acids. CDR3 in DNA: TGTGCCAGCCGGCTCCGAGGGGGGTACAATGAGCAGTTCTTC. Translation: CASRLRGGYNEQFF.

This clone has only a few counts. V and J are TRBV5-8 and TRBJ1-1; D ambiguous. The V end was cut by 3 bases, the J end by 4 bases, with 16 bases between. Germline CDR1 is SGHTS and CDR2 is YDEGEE. The CDR3 covers 15 residues. The DNA for the CDR3 is TGTGCCAGCAGCTATGGGGATTCCCGCGTCACTGAAGCTTTCTTT. Its translation: CASSYGDSRVTEAFF.

This chain uses TRBV29-1 with TRBJ1-1; tentatively, D is TRBD1 (6 bases). The germline V gene has CDR1 SQVTM and CDR2 ANQGSEA. Trimming cost V 3 bases and J 3 bases, with 14 bases left between them. This CDR3 is 14 amino acids long. The CDR3 region is CSVDRGRPDTEAFF. CDR3 DNA: TGCAGCGTTGATCGGGGGCGCCCCGACACTGAAGCTTTCTTT. Supplemented by reference TRBV29-1 and TRBJ1-1, the full variable domain reads SAVISQKPSRDICQRGTSLTIQCQVDSQVTMMFWYRQQPGQSLTLIATANQGSEATYESGFVIDKFPISRPNLTFSTLTVSNMSPEDSSIYLCSVDRGRPDTEAFFGQGTRLTVV.

The chain has TRBV25-1 and TRBJ1-1; D gene ambiguous. V lost 1 base and J 1 base, leaving 10 bases between the germline ends. Per germline, CDR1 MGHDK and CDR2 SYGVNS. This CDR3 region has 15 residues. The CDR3 nucleotides are TGTGCCAGCAGTGAATCTGGAGCCTGGAACACTGAAGCTTTCTTT. Amino acids: CASSESGAWNTEAFF.

The chain employs TRBV28 and TRBJ1-5, with D tentatively TRBD1 (5 bases). Germline assignment: CDR1 MDHEN and CDR2 SYDVKM. The CDR3 consists of 14 residues. V dropped 3 bases and J dropped 2 bases, with 8 bases sitting between them. The CDR3 reads CASSFWGGNQPQHF. The DNA of the CDR3 is TGTGCCAGCAGTTTCTGGGGGGGCAATCAGCCCCAGCATTTT.

Only a few counts were recorded for this clone. The chain uses TRBV4-1 and TRBJ2-3; D is unresolved. The germline CDR1 and CDR2 sequences are MGHRA and YSYEKL. Trimming took 3 bases from V and 6 from J, leaving 7 bases between them. This CDR3 spans 12 amino acids. CDR3 DNA: TGCGCCAGCAGCCACCCATCTGATACGCAGTATTTT. Translating gives CASSHPSDTQYF.

This chain connects TRBV5-1 to TRBJ1-2; D remains ambiguous. CDR1 and CDR2 (germline): SGHRS, YFSETQ. Between the trimmed V and J ends, which lost 2 bases and 6 bases, there was a span of 8 bases. The CDR3 consists of 12 residues. CDR3 nucleotide sequence: TGCGCCAGCAGCTTAAGTGGGGATGGCTACACCTTC. As protein: CASSLSGDGYTF.

The J gene is TRBJ2-1, the V gene TRBV4-1; D is unresolved. CDR3 length: 11 amino acids. The germline gives CDR1 MGHRA, CDR2 YSYEKL. Trimming cost V 1 base and J 11 bases, with 6 bases left between them. CDR3 amino acids: CASSQARKQFF. The DNA for the CDR3 is TGCGCCAGCAGCCAAGCCAGAAAGCAGTTCTTC.

V and J are TRBV2 and TRBJ2-2; D is unresolved. Germline CDR1 is SNHLY and CDR2 is FYNNEI. V lost 4 bases and J lost 4, with 16 bases in between. This CDR3 is 16 amino acids long. The CDR3 sequence: CASSAGLGMGTGELFF. CDR3 sequence (DNA): TGTGCCAGCAGTGCCGGGTTGGGAATGGGCACCGGGGAGCTGTTTTTT.

This sequence joins TRBV7-3 and TRBJ2-1; 10 bases match TRBD2. CDR3 length: 15 amino acids. The germline V gene has CDR1 SGHTA and CDR2 FQGTGA. Unmatched junction bases numbered 6, after V lost 4 bases and J lost 6 bases. CDR3: CASSSGLAASNEQFF. For the CDR3, the DNA is TGTGCCAGCAGCTCCGGACTAGCGGCTTCCAATGAGCAGTTCTTC.

This clone has just a few counts. The rearrangement joins TRBV5-1 to TRBJ2-6; D gene unclear. The CDR3 is made up of 14 amino acids. V was shortened by 7 bases and J by 0 bases, with 8 bases between the two germline ends. Per the germline V gene, CDR1 is SGHRS and CDR2 is YFSETQ. The CDR3 sequence is CASLEVSGANVLTF. Written as DNA, the CDR3 is TGCGCCAGCCTCGAAGTCTCTGGGGCCAACGTCCTGACTTTC.

This clone was recorded a few times. The chain recombines TRBV7-6 with TRBJ2-3; a weak D match, TRBD1 (5 bases). V shed 2 bases and J shed 0 bases, with 9 bases lying between them. The germline gives CDR1 SGHVS, CDR2 FNYEAQ. The CDR3 runs 15 residues. The DNA of the CDR3 is TGTGCCAGCAGCTTATTGACAGCAAGCACAGATACGCAGTATTTT. This translates into CASSLLTASTDTQYF.

In its sample, this clone was seen once. V and J are TRBV6-5 and TRBJ2-3; 7 positions match TRBD2. V lost 2 bases and J lost 2; bases outside the gene matches: 7. There are 16 residues in the CDR3. Per germline, CDR1 MNHEY and CDR2 SVGAGI. The CDR3 spells CASSYRGRANTDTQYF. The DNA for the CDR3 is TGTGCCAGCAGTTACAGAGGGAGGGCCAACACAGATACGCAGTATTTT.

The chain combines TRBV18 with TRBJ2-5; 8 nucleotides line up with TRBD2. This CDR3 is built from 15 residues. V was pared by 5 bases and J by 5 bases, with 10 bases of the junction left unmatched. Germline lookup yields CDR1 KGHSH and CDR2 LQKENI. The CDR3 DNA reads TGTGCCAGCTCAACCCGGAACTCGGGGGGGGAGACCCAGTACTTC. This sequence encodes CASSTRNSGGETQYF. The whole variable domain, remainder taken from reference TRBV18 and TRBJ2-5, is NAGVMQNPRHLVRRRGQEARLRCSPMKGHSHVYWYRQLPEEGLKFMVYLQKENIIDESGMPKERFSAEFPKEGPSILRIQQVVRGDSAAYFCASSTRNSGGETQYFGPGTRLLVL.

This clone was recorded only once. The chain recombines TRBV5-1 with TRBJ2-5; possibly TRBD1 or TRBD2 for D (7 bases each). Trimming took 0 bases from V and 4 from J, leaving 16 bases between them. Germline CDR1 and CDR2: SGHRS and YFSETQ. The CDR3 runs 16 residues. In DNA form, the CDR3 reads TGCGCCAGCAGCTTGGAATCACAGGGGAGGGGAGAGACCCAGTACTTC. The encoded protein is CASSLESQGRGETQYF. The full variable domain, with the rest looked up from reference TRBV5-1 and TRBJ2-5, is KAGVTQTPRYLIKTRGQQVTLSCSPISGHRSVSWYQQTPGQGLQFLFEYFSETQRNKGNFPGRFSGRQFSNSRSEMNVSTLELGDSALYLCASSLESQGRGETQYFGPGTRLLVL.

This clone appeared a few times. A much bigger clone sits one base away, suggesting this may be a read error. V gene TRBV5-6 combines with J gene TRBJ1-3; D ambiguous. In germline, CDR1 is SGHDT, CDR2 YYEEEE. V dropped 2 bases and J dropped 0 bases, with 3 bases sitting between them. The CDR3 runs to 13 residues. CDR3 loop: CASSFSSGNTIYF. The CDR3 nucleotides are TGTGCCAGCAGCTTCAGCTCTGGAAACACCATATATTTT.

This clone was recorded at least ten times. The rearrangement joins TRBV4-1 to TRBJ2-3; maybe TRBD2 (6 bases). Trimming cost V 6 bases and J 6 bases, with 10 bases left between them. CDR1 is MGHRA and CDR2 is YSYEKL in the germline V gene. CDR3 length: 12 amino acids. CDR3 sequence: CASSGRWDTQYF. The CDR3 DNA sequence: TGCGCCAGCAGTGGGAGGTGGGATACGCAGTATTTT.